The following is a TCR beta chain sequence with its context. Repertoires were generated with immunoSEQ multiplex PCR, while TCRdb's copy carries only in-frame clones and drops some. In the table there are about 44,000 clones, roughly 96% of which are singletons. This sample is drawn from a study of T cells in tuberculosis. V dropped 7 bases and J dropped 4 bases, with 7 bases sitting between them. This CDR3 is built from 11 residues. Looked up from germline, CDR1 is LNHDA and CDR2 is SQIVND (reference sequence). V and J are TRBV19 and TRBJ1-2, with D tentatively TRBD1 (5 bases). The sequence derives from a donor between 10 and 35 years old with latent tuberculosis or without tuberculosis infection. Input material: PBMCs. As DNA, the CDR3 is TGTGCCAGTACAGGGTTCTATGGCTACACCTTC. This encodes CASTGFYGYTF.